One sample yielded the 14 T cell receptor beta chains listed below, sequenced in a study of T cells expressing NK-cell markers (TCRdb year 2020). Libraries were prepared through 5' RACE. The sequencer listed for this sample is Illumina HiSeq 2000. Based on TCRdb reprocessing of the reads, there is one entry per CDR3 protein sequence, and DNA is missing. The sample's table covers 500,000 or so distinct CDR3 sequences. Roughly 3.4% of the sample rests with the top ten. Sequencing was done on a sample of blood T cells: a sorted CD56 or NKG2C T cell subset, CD4+ or CD8+ T cells, or bulk PBMC T cells (not recorded which). The receptors shown here come from a young man in good health. Donor details come from another sample of the same person, matched by shared clones.

The chain couples TRBV28 to TRBJ2-1; checking the TCRdb D call of TRBD1 is not possible without DNA. This CDR3 is 16 amino acids long. Germline V gene lookup returns CDR1 MDHEN and CDR2 SYDVKM. CDR3 protein: CASSLGTGIFENEQFF.

This chain links TRBV10-3 with TRBJ2-2. CDR1 is ENHRY and CDR2 is SYGVKD in the germline V gene. This CDR3 comprises 11 residues. The CDR3 protein is CATLQSGELFF.

This chain connects TRBV3-1 to TRBJ2-1; TCRdb indicates TRBD2, and absent DNA this call remains unverified. The CDR3 sequence is 16 residues long. Germline CDR1 is LGHDT and CDR2 is YNNKEL (reference sequence). CDR3 amino acids: CASSLEGLARVNEQFF.

J is TRBJ2-3 and V is TRBV12-3 or TRBV12-4; TCRdb calls TRBD2, which cannot be checked without DNA. The CDR3 runs 17 residues. Here the CDR3 reads CASSLVLLAGATDTQYF.

This rearrangement joins TRBV5-6 to TRBJ2-3; TCRdb gives TRBD1 as the D gene, but with no DNA this cannot be confirmed. This CDR3 spans 15 amino acids. Germline V gives CDR1 SGHDT, CDR2 YYEEEE. The chain's CDR3 is CASSIGTPPTDTQYF.

The chain joins TRBV12-3 or TRBV12-4 to TRBJ2-4; absent DNA, TCRdb's TRBD1 call cannot be checked. This CDR3 has 17 amino acids. CDR3 residues: CASRTGTDLLAKNIQYF.

The CDR3 here is CASSSHAGVNEQFF. This rearrangement joins TRBV12-3 or TRBV12-4 to TRBJ2-1; the TCRdb call, TRBD1, lacks DNA for checking. CDR3 length: 14 residues.

The V call is TRBV7-9, the J call TRBJ1-3. CDR1 is SEHNR and CDR2 is FQNEAQ in the germline V gene (reference sequence). The CDR3 is made up of 14 amino acids. CDR3: CASAPTAAGNTIYF. The variable domain in full, with the rest retrieved from reference TRBV7-9 and TRBJ1-3, is DTGVSQNPRHKITKRGQNVTFRCDPISEHNRLYWYRQTLGQGPEFLTYFQNEAQLEKSRLLSDRFSAERPKGSFSTLEIQRTEQGDSAMYLCASAPTAAGNTIYFGEGSWLTVV.

This chain connects TRBV9 to TRBJ2-3. CDR1 is SGDLS and CDR2 is YYNGEE in the germline V gene. The CDR3 is 14 residues long. This CDR3 is CASSSKTFTDTQYF.

V gene TRBV11-2 combines with J gene TRBJ2-4; without DNA, the TCRdb call of TRBD1 cannot be checked. Germline CDR1 SGHAT, CDR2 FQNNGV. There are 12 residues in the CDR3. CDR3 in amino acids: CASSLPGQVGYF. Complete variable domain (other parts from reference TRBV11-2 and TRBJ2-4): EAGVAQSPRYKIIEKRQSVAFWCNPISGHATLYWYQQILGQGPKLLIQFQNNGVVDDSQLPKDRFSAERLKGVDSTLKIQPAKLEDSAVYLCASSLPGQVGYFGAGTRLSVL.

The chain links TRBV25-1 to TRBJ2-3; TCRdb gives TRBD1 as the D gene, but with no DNA this cannot be confirmed. CDR3 size: 12 residues. Germline values: CDR1 MGHDK, CDR2 SYGVNS. CDR3 sequence reads: CASSEQGNTQYF.

J is TRBJ2-5 and V is TRBV5-1; TCRdb's D gene call, TRBD1, goes unchecked for lack of DNA. This CDR3 region has 14 residues. Germline V CDR1 and CDR2: SGHRS, YFSETQ. This CDR3 reads CASSFGTGGMTQYF.

CDR3 amino acids: CASSSHVSGRARETQYF. The V gene is TRBV7-8, the J gene TRBJ2-5; TCRdb's D call of TRBD2 is untestable without DNA. Germline lookup yields CDR1 SGHVS and CDR2 FQNEAQ. The CDR3 sequence is 17 residues long. Filled out from reference TRBV7-8 and TRBJ2-5, the complete variable domain reads GAGVSQSPRYKVAKRGQDVALRCDPISGHVSLFWYQQALGQGPEFLTYFQNEAQLDKSGLPSDRFFAERPEGSVSTLKIQRTQQEDSAVYLCASSSHVSGRARETQYFGPGTRLLVL.

The chain has TRBV20-1 and TRBJ2-1. The CDR3 has 15 amino acids. The germline CDR1 and CDR2 sequences are DFQATT and SNEGSKA (reference sequence). CDR3: CSARDTRLSYNEQFF.